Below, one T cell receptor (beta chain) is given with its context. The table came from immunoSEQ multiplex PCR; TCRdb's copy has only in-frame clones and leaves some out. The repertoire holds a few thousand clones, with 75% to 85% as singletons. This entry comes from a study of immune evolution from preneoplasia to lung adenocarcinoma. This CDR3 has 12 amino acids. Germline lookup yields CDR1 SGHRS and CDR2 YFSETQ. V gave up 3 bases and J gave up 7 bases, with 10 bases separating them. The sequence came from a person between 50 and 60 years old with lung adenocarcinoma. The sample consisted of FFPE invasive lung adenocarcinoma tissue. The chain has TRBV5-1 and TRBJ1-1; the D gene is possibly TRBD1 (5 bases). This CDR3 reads CASSSGVGEAFF. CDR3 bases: TGCGCCAGCAGCTCGGGGGTGGGTGAAGCTTTCTTT.